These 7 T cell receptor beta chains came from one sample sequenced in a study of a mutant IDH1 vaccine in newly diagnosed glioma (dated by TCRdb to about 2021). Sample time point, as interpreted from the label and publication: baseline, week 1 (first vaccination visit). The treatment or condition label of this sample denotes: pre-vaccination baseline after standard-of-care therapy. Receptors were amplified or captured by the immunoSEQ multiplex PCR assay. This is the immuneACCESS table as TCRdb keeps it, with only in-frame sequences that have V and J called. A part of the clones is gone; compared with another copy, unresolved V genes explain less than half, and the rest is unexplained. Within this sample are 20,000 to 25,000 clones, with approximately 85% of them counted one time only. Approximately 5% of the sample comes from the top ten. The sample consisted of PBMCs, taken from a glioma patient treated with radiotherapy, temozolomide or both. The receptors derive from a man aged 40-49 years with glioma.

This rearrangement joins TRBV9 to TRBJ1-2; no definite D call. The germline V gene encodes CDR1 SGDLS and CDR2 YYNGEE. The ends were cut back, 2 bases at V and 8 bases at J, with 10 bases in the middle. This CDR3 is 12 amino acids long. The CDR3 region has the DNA TGTGCCAGCAGCGTCGGACGGCTGGGCTACACCTTC. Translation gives CASSVGRLGYTF.

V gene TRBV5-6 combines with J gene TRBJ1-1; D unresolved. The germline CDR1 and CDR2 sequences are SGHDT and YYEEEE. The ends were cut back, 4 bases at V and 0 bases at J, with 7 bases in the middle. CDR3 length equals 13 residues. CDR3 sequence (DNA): TGTGCCAGCAGCGCAGACTTGAACACTGAAGCTTTCTTT. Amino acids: CASSADLNTEAFF.

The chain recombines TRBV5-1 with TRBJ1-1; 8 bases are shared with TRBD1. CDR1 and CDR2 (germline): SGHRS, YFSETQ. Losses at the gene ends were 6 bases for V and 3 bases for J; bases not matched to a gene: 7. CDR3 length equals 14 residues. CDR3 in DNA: TGCGCCAGCACCCTCCTACAGGGGGACACTGAAGCTTTCTTT. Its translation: CASTLLQGDTEAFF.

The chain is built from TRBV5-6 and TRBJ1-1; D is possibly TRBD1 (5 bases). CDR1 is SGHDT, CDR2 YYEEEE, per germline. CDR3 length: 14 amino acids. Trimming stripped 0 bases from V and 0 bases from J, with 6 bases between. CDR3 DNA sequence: TGTGCCAGCAGCTTGGTGGGGGTGAACACTGAAGCTTTCTTT. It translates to CASSLVGVNTEAFF.

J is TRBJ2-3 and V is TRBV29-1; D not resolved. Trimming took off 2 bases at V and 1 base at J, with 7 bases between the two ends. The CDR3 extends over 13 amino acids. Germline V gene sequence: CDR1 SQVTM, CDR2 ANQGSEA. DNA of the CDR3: TGCAGCGTTGAACTTCTGGGCACAGATACGCAGTATTTT. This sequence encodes CSVELLGTDTQYF.

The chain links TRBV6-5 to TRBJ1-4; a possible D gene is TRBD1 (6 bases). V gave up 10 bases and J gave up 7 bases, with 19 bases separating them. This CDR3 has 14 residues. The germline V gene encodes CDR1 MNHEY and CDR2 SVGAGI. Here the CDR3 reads CATGDTPWGEKLFF. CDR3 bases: TGTGCCACCGGGGACACCCCGTGGGGTGAAAAACTGTTTTTT.

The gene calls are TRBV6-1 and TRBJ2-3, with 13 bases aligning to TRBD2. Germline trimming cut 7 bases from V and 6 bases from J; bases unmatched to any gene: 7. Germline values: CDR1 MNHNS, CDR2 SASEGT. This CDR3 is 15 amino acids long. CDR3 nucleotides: TGTGCCAGCACCAGGACTAGCGGGAGCGTCGATACGCAGTATTTT. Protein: CASTRTSGSVDTQYF.